This T cell receptor (beta chain) was recovered during a study of blood T cell repertoires in COVID-19. Looking at the study overall: Italy, Spain and the United States were the sources of the convalescent and acute COVID-19 samples.

Original processing notes: Amplification of reference gene primers was used by the study to estimate nucleated cell counts. Using immunoSEQ multiplex PCR, the repertoire was profiled, and TCRdb retains in-frame clones only, with some absent. The V and J calls and the clone size are those of that table, but D and trimming were determined from the DNA. The repertoire includes approximately 150,000 clones, roughly four fifths of them detected once, and 8% to 13% sits in the top ten. The CDR3 is made up of 15 amino acids. The V end lost 5 bases, the J end lost 8 bases, and 20 bases lay between the germline ends. Germline CDR1 SGHRS, CDR2 YFSETQ.

The sequence was obtained from a man in his sixties with active or convalescent COVID-19. Sequencing was performed on peripheral blood. This chain joins TRBV5-1 and TRBJ2-1; weak D call: TRBD2 (6 bases). This CDR3 reads CASRDGLSTLDEQFF. The CDR3, as DNA: TGCGCCAGCAGGGATGGACTATCTACCCTCGATGAGCAGTTCTTC.